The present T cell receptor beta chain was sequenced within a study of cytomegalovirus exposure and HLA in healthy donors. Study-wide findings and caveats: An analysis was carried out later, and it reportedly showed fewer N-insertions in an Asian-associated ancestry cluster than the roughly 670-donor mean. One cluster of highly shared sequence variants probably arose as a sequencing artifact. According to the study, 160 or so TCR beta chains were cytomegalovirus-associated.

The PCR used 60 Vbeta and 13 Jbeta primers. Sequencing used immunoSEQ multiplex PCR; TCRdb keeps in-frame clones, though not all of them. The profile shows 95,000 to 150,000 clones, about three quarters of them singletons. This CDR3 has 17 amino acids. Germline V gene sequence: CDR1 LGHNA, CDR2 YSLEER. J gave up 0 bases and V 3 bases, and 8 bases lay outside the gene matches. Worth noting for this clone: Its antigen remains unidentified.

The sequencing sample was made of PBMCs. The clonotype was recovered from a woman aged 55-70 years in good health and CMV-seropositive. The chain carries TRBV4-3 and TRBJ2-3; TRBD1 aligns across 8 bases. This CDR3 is CASSQKDRGGSTDTQYF. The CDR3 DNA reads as TGCGCCAGCAGCCAGAAAGACAGGGGTGGGAGCACAGATACGCAGTATTTT.